The next 16 T cell receptor beta chains were all read from a single sample in a study of blood T cell repertoires in COVID-19. The data were produced by immunoSEQ multiplex PCR, yet TCRdb's version contains in-frame clones alone and is incomplete. The sample lists 300,000 to 400,000 clones; 90% to 95% were seen once. Input material: PBMCs or T cells enriched from blood (not recorded which). The receptors were gathered from a woman aged 25 to 39 who had been exposed to COVID-19.

The J gene is TRBJ2-5, the V gene TRBV5-4; a weak D match, TRBD2 (6 bases). With 5 bases removed from V and 5 bases from J, the gap between germline ends came to 16 bases. The CDR3 sequence is 14 residues long. CDR1 and CDR2 (germline): SGHNT, YYREEE (reference sequence). Here the CDR3 reads CASSGTRGQETQYF. In DNA, the CDR3 is TGTGCCAGCAGTGGGACTCGAGGGCAGGAGACCCAGTACTTC.

This chain uses TRBV30 with TRBJ1-5; possibly TRBD1 for D (5 bases). Trimming pared 2 bases from V and 5 bases from J, leaving 10 bases between. Germline CDR1 and CDR2: GTSNPN and SVGIG (reference sequence). This CDR3 has 13 residues. The CDR3 DNA reads TGTGCCTGGAGTTTAGGGGACTATCAGCCCCAGCATTTT. This encodes CAWSLGDYQPQHF.

The rearrangement uses TRBV7-2 and TRBJ1-1, with TRBD1 as a possible D gene (6 bases). The CDR3 is made up of 14 amino acids. The germline V gene encodes CDR1 SGHTA and CDR2 FQGNSA. V lost 5 bases to trimming and J lost 3 bases, with 13 bases between them. The CDR3 DNA reads as TGTGCCAGCAGCCCGGGGGGCGGGTACACTGAAGCTTTCTTT. Translated: CASSPGGGYTEAFF.

The CDR3 loop reads CASSLEARGGNQPQHF. The CDR3 DNA follows: TGCGCCAGCAGCTTGGAGGCCAGGGGAGGGAATCAGCCCCAGCATTTT. The V and J genes are TRBV5-1 and TRBJ1-5; D possibly corresponds to TRBD1 (6 bases). V dropped 0 bases and J dropped 4 bases, with 14 bases sitting between them. The CDR3 covers 16 residues. CDR1 is SGHRS and CDR2 is YFSETQ in the germline V gene. Complete variable domain (other parts from reference TRBV5-1 and TRBJ1-5): KAGVTQTPRYLIKTRGQQVTLSCSPISGHRSVSWYQQTPGQGLQFLFEYFSETQRNKGNFPGRFSGRQFSNSRSEMNVSTLELGDSALYLCASSLEARGGNQPQHFGDGTRLSIL.

The chain joins TRBV27 to TRBJ2-7, with 10 positions matching TRBD1. This CDR3 has 14 residues. V shed 6 bases and J 1 base; nucleotides not matched to a gene: 3. The germline CDR1 and CDR2 sequences are MNHEY and SMNVEV (reference sequence). CDR3 amino acids: CASSAGQGSYEQYF. Written as DNA, the CDR3 is TGTGCCAGCAGCGCGGGACAGGGGTCCTACGAGCAGTACTTC.

CDR3 bases: TGTGCCAGCAGCGAACTAGCGGGGGCCCATAATGAGCAGTTCTTC. Residues: CASSELAGAHNEQFF. The chain recombines TRBV2 with TRBJ2-1; 11 bases are shared with TRBD2. Germline values: CDR1 SNHLY, CDR2 FYNNEI. V trimming: 6 bases; J trimming: 7 bases; junction bases outside the gene matches: 8. This CDR3 has 15 residues.

The rearrangement joins TRBV5-1 to TRBJ1-4; D uncertain. V was shortened by 4 bases and J by 0 bases, with 16 bases between the two germline ends. Germline V gives CDR1 SGHRS, CDR2 YFSETQ. This CDR3 is built from 17 residues. Here the CDR3 DNA reads TGCGCCAGCAGCCTCGGTCCGCGAATTGCAACTAATGAAAAACTGTTTTTT. Its translation: CASSLGPRIATNEKLFF.

This sequence joins TRBV2 and TRBJ1-2; 10 bases align to TRBD1. V trimming: 6 bases; J trimming: 2 bases; junction bases outside the gene matches: 9. CDR3 length equals 16 residues. Germline loops: CDR1 SNHLY, CDR2 FYNNEI. The CDR3 DNA follows: TGTGCCAGCAGAATATTACCGGGACAGGGGAACTATGGCTACACCTTC. This codes for CASRILPGQGNYGYTF.

The chain carries TRBV4-2 and TRBJ2-1, with D perhaps matching TRBD2 (6 bases). V lost 4 bases and J 5 bases, leaving 9 bases between the germline ends. Per the germline V gene, CDR1 is LGHNA and CDR2 is YNFKEQ. The CDR3 is made up of 13 amino acids. In DNA form, the CDR3 reads TGTGCCAGCAGCCGGGACTTTCACAATGAGCAGTTCTTC. Encoded protein: CASSRDFHNEQFF.

The V gene is TRBV6-2 or TRBV6-3, the J gene TRBJ2-2, with TRBD1 matching 10 bases. The V gene end was trimmed by 6 bases and the J gene end by 5 bases; junction bases not matched to a gene: 6. CDR1 and CDR2 from the germline V gene are MNHEY and SVGEGT. The CDR3 is 15 residues long. The CDR3 nucleotides read TGTGCCAGCAGCGACAGGGGGCGGGCGACCGGGGAGCTGTTTTTT. As protein: CASSDRGRATGELFF.

This chain joins TRBV10-3 and TRBJ2-5; 9 bases align to TRBD2. The CDR3 consists of 14 residues. Looked up from germline, CDR1 is ENHRY and CDR2 is SYGVKD. The trim removed 5 bases at V and 5 bases at J, leaving 6 bases unmatched. CDR3 protein: CAISTSGPGETQYF. The CDR3 DNA follows: TGTGCCATCAGTACTAGCGGGCCGGGGGAGACCCAGTACTTC.

The chain recombines TRBV11-1 with TRBJ1-1, with unresolved D. This CDR3 contains 9 residues. Looked up from germline, CDR1 is SGHAT and CDR2 is FQDESV (reference sequence). V shed 5 bases and J shed 10 bases, with 5 bases lying between them. In nucleotides, the CDR3 is TGTGCCAGCAGCCCCGGAGCTTTCTTT. Encoded protein: CASSPGAFF.

The chain carries TRBV4-1 and TRBJ2-2; perhaps TRBD1 as D (6 bases). Between the trimmed V and J ends, which lost 4 bases and 3 bases, there was a span of 15 bases. Germline V lookup: CDR1 MGHRA, CDR2 YSYEKL. The CDR3 consists of 16 residues. The CDR3 region is CASSPSGTLYTGELFF. The CDR3 DNA sequence: TGCGCCAGCAGCCCCTCCGGGACATTGTACACCGGGGAGCTGTTTTTT.

The genes are TRBV9 and TRBJ2-2; TRBD2 aligns across 14 bases. This CDR3 is 17 amino acids long. V lost 3 bases, J lost 7 bases, and 8 bases stayed unmatched. Germline CDR1 is SGDLS and CDR2 is YYNGEE. The CDR3 loop reads CASSAGLAGVPYGELFF. For the CDR3, the DNA is TGTGCCAGCAGCGCGGGACTAGCGGGGGTTCCCTACGGGGAGCTGTTTTTT.

V usage is TRBV5-1 and J usage is TRBJ1-6; D uncertain. Trimming shortened V by 4 bases and J by 4 bases, and 18 bases separated the two germline ends. The germline V gene has CDR1 SGHRS and CDR2 YFSETQ. The length of the CDR3 is 17 residues. CDR3 sequence reads: CASSPTETRFYNSPLHF. DNA for the CDR3: TGCGCCAGCAGCCCCACGGAGACCCGTTTTTATAATTCACCCCTCCACTTT.

The rearrangement uses TRBV29-1 and TRBJ2-3; 8 positions agree with TRBD2. The junction had 6 bases not matched to a gene; V was cut back by 6 bases and J by 4 bases. The CDR3 sequence is 13 residues long. The V gene's germline CDR1 is SQVTM and CDR2 ANQGSEA. The CDR3 spells CSVLSGGADTQYF. The CDR3 bases are TGCAGCGTGCTAAGCGGGGGCGCAGATACGCAGTATTTT.